This entry lists 20 T cell receptor beta chains sequenced from one sample in a study of radiotherapy plus CTLA-4 blockade in lung cancer. The method was immunoSEQ multiplex PCR; TCRdb's version includes in-frame clones alone and lacks a portion of them. The sample lists fewer than 100,000 clones, around 83% occurring once. Sequencing was performed on peripheral blood, taken from a patient treated with radiotherapy plus ipilimumab. These receptor sequences come from a human donor with non-small cell lung cancer who had stable disease on radiotherapy plus ipilimumab.

The chain is built from TRBV6-1 and TRBJ1-2; TRBD1 is a possible D gene (5 bases). Germline CDR1 MNHNS, CDR2 SASEGT. The V gene lost 11 bases and the J gene lost 2 bases, with 15 bases spanning the gap. CDR3 length equals 13 residues. The chain's CDR3 is CAGDQDTNYGYTF. For the CDR3, the DNA is TGTGCCGGAGATCAGGACACGAACTATGGCTACACCTTC.

The chain is built from TRBV9 and TRBJ1-3; D not certain. Trimming removed 0 bases at V and 6 bases at J, with 7 bases between. The CDR3 consists of 13 residues. Germline CDR1 is SGDLS and CDR2 is YYNGEE. The CDR3 region has the DNA TGTGCCAGCAGCGTAGAGGGCGTAAACACCATATATTTT. Protein sequence: CASSVEGVNTIYF.

The V gene is TRBV19, the J gene TRBJ1-2; 9 bases are shared with TRBD1. J gave up 3 bases and V 4 bases, and 6 bases lay outside the gene matches. Germline V CDR1 and CDR2: LNHDA, SQIVND (reference sequence). This CDR3 spans 15 amino acids. CDR3 sequence: CASSTPGTGHYGYTF. In DNA, the CDR3 is TGTGCCAGTAGTACCCCGGGGACAGGGCACTATGGCTACACCTTC.

The chain couples TRBV27 to TRBJ2-7, with 9 nucleotides matching TRBD1. CDR3 length equals 14 residues. V shed 11 bases, J shed 4 bases, and the junction held 12 bases outside the gene matches. Germline V gene sequence: CDR1 MNHEY, CDR2 SMNVEV (reference sequence). The CDR3 DNA sequence: TGTGCCGGGGGCACCGGGACAGGGCGTTACGAGCAGTACTTC. Amino acid sequence: CAGGTGTGRYEQYF.

The V gene is TRBV2, the J gene TRBJ2-5; 10 nucleotides agree with TRBD2. The CDR3 is 13 amino acids. Germline loops: CDR1 SNHLY, CDR2 FYNNEI. Trimming at V came to 9 bases and at J to 5 bases, leaving 6 bases not matched to a gene. DNA of the CDR3: TGTGCCAGAAGGACTAGCGGAAGGGAGACCCAGTACTTC. It translates to CARRTSGRETQYF.

The chain employs TRBV19 and TRBJ2-3; D may match TRBD1 or TRBD2 (5 bases each). Germline lookup yields CDR1 LNHDA and CDR2 SQIVND (reference sequence). There are 14 residues in the CDR3. The germline V and J ends were trimmed by 5 bases and 5 bases, with 14 bases remaining between them. CDR3 sequence: CASSLSGGGDTQYF. CDR3 nucleotides: TGTGCCAGTAGTCTCAGCGGTGGGGGAGATACGCAGTATTTT.

This clone appeared once. J is TRBJ1-6 and V is TRBV6-5, with 10 bases lining up with TRBD1. Germline-derived CDR1 and CDR2 are MNHEY and SVGAGI. The V segment lost 6 bases and the J segment 7 bases; nucleotides outside the gene matches: 3. The CDR3 loop spans 14 amino acids. CDR3 coding DNA: TGTGCCAGCAGGCCGGGACAGGGGAATTCACCCCTCCACTTT. This codes for CASRPGQGNSPLHF.

The V gene is TRBV7-2, the J gene TRBJ1-5; 9 positions match TRBD1. The germline CDR1 and CDR2 sequences are SGHTA and FQGNSA. This CDR3 is built from 17 residues. V lost 5 bases, J lost 4 bases, and 12 bases stayed unmatched. CDR3 protein: CASSATTGGLGNQPQHF. Here the CDR3 DNA reads TGTGCCAGCAGCGCAACGACAGGGGGGTTAGGGAATCAGCCCCAGCATTTT.

The chain is built from TRBV6-1 and TRBJ2-7; weak D call: TRBD2 (6 bases). CDR3 length: 14 amino acids. Trimming cost V 4 bases and J 6 bases, with 16 bases left between them. Germline V gives CDR1 MNHNS, CDR2 SASEGT. CDR3 protein: CASSVGGSVLEQYF. Written as DNA, the CDR3 is TGTGCCAGCAGTGTGGGGGGAAGTGTTCTCGAGCAGTACTTC.

This chain connects TRBV14 to TRBJ1-6; D remains unclear. The CDR3 is 16 residues long. Trimming pared 1 base from V and 5 bases from J, leaving 12 bases between. The germline CDR1 and CDR2 sequences are SGHDN and FVKESK. The CDR3 DNA sequence: TGTGCCAGCAGCCAAGGGGTTAACCCGCATAATTCACCCCTCCACTTT. This gives the protein CASSQGVNPHNSPLHF.

The V and J genes are TRBV27 and TRBJ1-5, with TRBD1 as a possible D gene (5 bases). CDR3 length: 15 amino acids. V dropped 0 bases and J dropped 4 bases, with 10 bases sitting between them. CDR1 is MNHEY and CDR2 is SMNVEV in the germline V gene (reference sequence). CDR3 nucleotide sequence: TGTGCCAGCAGTTTATCGGGGCAGGGAAATCAGCCCCAGCATTTT. Encoded protein: CASSLSGQGNQPQHF.

V gene TRBV7-9 combines with J gene TRBJ2-7; D is ambiguous. The CDR3 consists of 13 residues. Germline loops: CDR1 SEHNR, CDR2 FQNEAQ (reference sequence). Trimming removed 4 bases from V and 12 bases from J, with 19 bases in between. CDR3 DNA: TGTGCCAGCAGCTCCAGAACCAGTCTTCGATGGTACTTC. It encodes CASSSRTSLRWYF.

With respect to this clone: At the DNA level, this CDR3 is encoded by other sequences in the same sample as well. V and J are TRBV18 and TRBJ2-7, with D maybe TRBD2 (5 bases). Trimming took 3 bases from V and 5 from J, leaving 8 bases between them. The CDR3 spans 12 residues. Germline V CDR1 and CDR2: KGHSH, LQKENI. The CDR3 is CASSPEGNEQYF. In nucleotides, the CDR3 is TGTGCCAGCTCACCCGAGGGAAACGAGCAGTACTTC.

J is TRBJ1-6 and V is TRBV5-1, with 9 bases identical to TRBD1. V was clipped by 5 bases and J by 10 bases; unmatched bases: 7. CDR1 is SGHRS, CDR2 YFSETQ, per germline. The CDR3 is 14 amino acids. The CDR3 here is CASRSGQGGSPLHF. The CDR3 DNA follows: TGCGCCAGCAGGTCGGGACAGGGAGGGTCACCCCTCCACTTT.

This clone was counted between two and nine times. CDR3 protein: CASRGSDTGELFF. In DNA form, the CDR3 reads TGTGCCAGTCGGGGCTCGGACACCGGGGAGCTGTTTTTT. V is TRBV19 and J is TRBJ2-2; D tentatively reads TRBD1 or TRBD2 (5 bases each). Trimming took off 8 bases at V and 3 bases at J, with 10 bases between the two ends. The CDR3 contains 13 residues. Germline V lookup: CDR1 LNHDA, CDR2 SQIVND (reference sequence).

This clone occurred once. The chain carries TRBV7-6 and TRBJ1-1; no definite D call. The CDR3 consists of 14 residues. The germline V gene has CDR1 SGHVS and CDR2 FNYEAQ. V lost 5 bases and J 1 base, leaving 11 bases between the germline ends. Written as DNA, the CDR3 is TGTGCCAGCAGCCCTGGACTAGGGAACACTGAAGCTTTCTTT. It codes for CASSPGLGNTEAFF.

The chain links TRBV6-4 to TRBJ2-5, with D unclear. Trimming stripped 3 bases from V and 5 bases from J, with 13 bases between. Germline-derived CDR1 and CDR2 are MRHNA and SNTAGT. The CDR3 totals 14 residues. As DNA, the CDR3 is TGTGCCAGCAGTGAGGGCCCGTCTCAGGAGACCCAGTACTTC. It is translated as CASSEGPSQETQYF.

The chain links TRBV7-5 to TRBJ2-2; the table assigns TRBD2, which was not confirmed against the DNA. TRBV7-5 is termed a pseudogene. The CDR3 has 15 amino acids. The CDR3 loop reads CARRTGLADTGELFF. The CDR3 region has the DNA TGTGCCAGAAGAACCGGACTAGCGGACACCGGGGAGCTGTTTTTT.

J is TRBJ1-2 and V is TRBV5-1; 11 bases match TRBD1. CDR3 length equals 15 residues. Losses at the gene ends were 2 bases for V and 7 bases for J; bases not matched to a gene: 7. Germline assignment: CDR1 SGHRS and CDR2 YFSETQ. CDR3 DNA sequence: TGCGCCAGCAGCTTTTCGGGACAGGGGGGCCCTGGCTACACCTTC. This translates into CASSFSGQGGPGYTF.

J is TRBJ2-2 and V is TRBV7-3; TRBD2 aligns across 8 bases. The CDR3 is 16 residues long. CDR1 is SGHTA, CDR2 FQGTGA, per germline. Trimming removed 4 bases from V and 7 bases from J; junction bases left unmatched: 11. CDR3 in amino acids: CASSSSGTSNIGELFF. The CDR3 region has the DNA TGTGCCAGCAGCTCGTCCGGGACTAGTAATATCGGGGAGCTGTTTTTT.